These 5 T cell receptor beta chains were all obtained from the same sample, sequenced in a study of cytomegalovirus exposure and HLA in healthy donors. Sequencing used immunoSEQ multiplex PCR; TCRdb keeps in-frame clones, though not all of them. This sample has about 360,000 clones, with approximately 90% found just once. Sequencing used PBMCs. The receptors were sampled from a woman aged 18-29 years in good health and CMV-seronegative.

The chain combines TRBV14 with TRBJ1-2, with D possibly TRBD1 on 5 matching bases. Trimming shortened V by 0 bases and J by 1 base, and 6 bases separated the two germline ends. The germline V gene encodes CDR1 SGHDN and CDR2 FVKESK. The CDR3 totals 14 residues. The chain's CDR3 is CASSQETVNYGYTF. CDR3 coding DNA: TGTGCCAGCAGCCAAGAGACAGTTAACTATGGCTACACCTTC.

This clone showed up just a few times. V and J are TRBV13 and TRBJ1-5; a weak D match, TRBD1 (5 bases). Germline-derived CDR1 and CDR2 are PRHDT and FYEKMQ (reference sequence). V lost 5 bases and J 2 bases, leaving 10 bases between the germline ends. CDR3 length: 14 residues. Here the CDR3 DNA reads TGTGCCAGCAGCATCAGGGAGGGCAATCAGCCCCAGCATTTT. Encoded protein: CASSIREGNQPQHF. Using reference TRBV13 and TRBJ1-5 for the parts outside the CDR3, the full variable domain is AAGVIQSPRHLIKEKRETATLKCYPIPRHDTVYWYQQGPGQDPQFLISFYEKMQSDKGSIPDRFSAQQFSDYHSELNMSSLELGDSALYFCASSIREGNQPQHFGDGTRLSIL.

The V and J genes are TRBV7-2 and TRBJ2-7, with TRBD1 matching over 7 bases. This CDR3 is 16 amino acids long. Germline V gene data show CDR1 as SGHTA and CDR2 as FQGNSA. The V gene end was trimmed by 5 bases and the J gene end by 4 bases; junction bases not matched to a gene: 14. The CDR3 bases are TGTGCCAGCAGCCCGAAACCCGGGACAGTTACTTACGAGCAGTACTTC. Amino acid sequence: CASSPKPGTVTYEQYF.

This chain uses TRBV30 with TRBJ2-7; the match to TRBD2 covers 7 bases. Germline CDR1 and CDR2: GTSNPN and SVGIG (reference sequence). The CDR3 has 16 amino acids. V was clipped by 0 bases and J by 3 bases; unmatched bases: 11. The CDR3 here is CAWSVLSGDSIYEQYF. Written as DNA, the CDR3 is TGTGCCTGGAGTGTACTCAGCGGGGATTCAATCTACGAGCAGTACTTC.

This clone is a singleton in its sample. The chain links TRBV27 to TRBJ2-7; 10 bases fit TRBD2. J lost 3 bases, V lost 4 bases, and 12 bases had no gene match. This CDR3 is built from 17 residues. Germline CDR1 MNHEY, CDR2 SMNVEV (reference sequence). The CDR3 is CASSSPPVSGRLYEQYF. As DNA, the CDR3 is TGTGCCAGCAGTTCACCTCCGGTTAGCGGGAGGCTCTACGAGCAGTACTTC.